This T cell receptor (beta chain) was documented in a study of CD8 T cells in Susac syndrome. Roughly 0.5 to 1 ug RNA was reverse transcribed with random hexamers. An immunoSEQ multiplex PCR generated amplified TCR beta CDR3 products spanning 54 Vbeta and 13 Jbeta. TCRdb recomputed calls from the immunoSEQ multiplex PCR reads with MiXCR, one row per CDR3 protein. Of roughly 140,000 distinct CDR3 sequences in the sample, 95% were seen once. Deletions cut 3 bases from V and 8 bases from J, with 8 bases between. The CDR3 length is 11 residues. CDR1 is DFQATT and CDR2 is SNEGSKA in the germline V gene (reference sequence).

The chain has TRBV20-1 and TRBJ2-4; no firm D call. This clonotype originated in a human donor with Susac syndrome. The sequenced sample was CD4+ T cells from PBMCs. For the CDR3, the DNA is TGCAGTGCTAGCAGGCGAGACATTCAGTACTTC. Its protein product is CSASRRDIQYF.